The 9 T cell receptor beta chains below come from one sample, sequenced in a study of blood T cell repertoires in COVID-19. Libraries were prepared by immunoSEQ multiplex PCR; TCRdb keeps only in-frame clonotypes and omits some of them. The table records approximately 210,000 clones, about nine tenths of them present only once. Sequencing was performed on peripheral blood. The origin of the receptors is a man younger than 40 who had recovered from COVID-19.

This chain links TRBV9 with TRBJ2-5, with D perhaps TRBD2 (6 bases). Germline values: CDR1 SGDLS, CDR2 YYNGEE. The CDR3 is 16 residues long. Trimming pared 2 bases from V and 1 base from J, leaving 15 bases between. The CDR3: CASSVGGLGPQETQYF. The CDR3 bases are TGTGCCAGCAGCGTCGGGGGACTCGGGCCCCAAGAGACCCAGTACTTC.

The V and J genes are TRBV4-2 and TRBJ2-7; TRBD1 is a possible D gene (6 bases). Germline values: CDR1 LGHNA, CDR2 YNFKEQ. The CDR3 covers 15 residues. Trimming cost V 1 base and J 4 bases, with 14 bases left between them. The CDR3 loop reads CASSQVLGTPYEQYF. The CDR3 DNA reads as TGTGCCAGCAGCCAAGTTCTCGGGACACCTTACGAGCAGTACTTC.

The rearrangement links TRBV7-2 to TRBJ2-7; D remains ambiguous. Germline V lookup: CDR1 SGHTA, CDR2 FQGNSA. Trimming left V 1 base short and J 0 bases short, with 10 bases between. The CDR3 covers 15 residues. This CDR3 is CASSLGRVRSYEQYF. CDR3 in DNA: TGTGCCAGCAGCTTAGGTCGGGTACGCTCCTACGAGCAGTACTTC.

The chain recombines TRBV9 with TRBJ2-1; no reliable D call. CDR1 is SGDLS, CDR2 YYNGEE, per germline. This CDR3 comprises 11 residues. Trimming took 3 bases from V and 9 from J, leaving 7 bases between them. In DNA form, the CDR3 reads TGTGCCAGCAGCGCAATGGCTGAGCAGTTCTTC. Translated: CASSAMAEQFF.

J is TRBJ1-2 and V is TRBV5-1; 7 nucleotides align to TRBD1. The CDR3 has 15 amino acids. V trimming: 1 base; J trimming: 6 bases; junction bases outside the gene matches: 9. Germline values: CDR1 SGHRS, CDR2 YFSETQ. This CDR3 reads CASSLRLTGVDGYTF. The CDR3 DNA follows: TGCGCCAGCAGCTTGAGGTTAACAGGGGTCGATGGCTACACCTTC. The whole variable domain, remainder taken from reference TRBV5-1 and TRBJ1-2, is KAGVTQTPRYLIKTRGQQVTLSCSPISGHRSVSWYQQTPGQGLQFLFEYFSETQRNKGNFPGRFSGRQFSNSRSEMNVSTLELGDSALYLCASSLRLTGVDGYTFGSGTRLTVV.

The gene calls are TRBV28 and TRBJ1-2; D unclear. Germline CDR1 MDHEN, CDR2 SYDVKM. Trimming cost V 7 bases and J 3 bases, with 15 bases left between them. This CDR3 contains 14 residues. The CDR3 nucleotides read TGTGCCAGCACCACCCCCCCAGACTACTATGGCTACACCTTC. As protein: CASTTPPDYYGYTF.

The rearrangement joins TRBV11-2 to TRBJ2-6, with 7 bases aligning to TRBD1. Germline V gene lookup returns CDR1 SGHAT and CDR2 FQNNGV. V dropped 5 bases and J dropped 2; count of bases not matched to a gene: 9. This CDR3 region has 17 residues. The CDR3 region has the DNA TGTGCCAGCAGCCCATGGGACAGTCCCACTGGGGCCAACGTCCTGACTTTC. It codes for CASSPWDSPTGANVLTF.

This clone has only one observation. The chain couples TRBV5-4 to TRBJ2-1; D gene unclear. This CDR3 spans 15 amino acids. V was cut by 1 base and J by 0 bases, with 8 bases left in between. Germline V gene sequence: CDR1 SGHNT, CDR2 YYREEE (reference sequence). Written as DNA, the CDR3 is TGTGCCAGCAGCTTGTACCGGAGCTCCTACAATGAGCAGTTCTTC. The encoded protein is CASSLYRSSYNEQFF.

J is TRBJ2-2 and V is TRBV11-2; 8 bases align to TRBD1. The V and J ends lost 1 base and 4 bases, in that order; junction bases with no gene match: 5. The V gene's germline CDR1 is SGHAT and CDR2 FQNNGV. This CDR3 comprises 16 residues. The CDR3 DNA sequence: TGTGCCAGCAGCTTAGCAGGACAGGGACTCACCGGGGAGCTGTTTTTT. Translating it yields CASSLAGQGLTGELFF.